This TCR beta chain was captured in a study of blood T cell repertoires in COVID-19. Study at large: COVID-19 samples from acute and convalescent phases originated in the United States, Italy and Spain. In each case, the material was cDNA or gDNA derived from T cells, B-cell-depleted T cells, or PBMCs.

There are 14 residues in the CDR3. V was shortened by 0 bases and J by 6 bases, with 11 bases between the two germline ends. Looked up from germline, CDR1 is SGHKS and CDR2 is YYEKEE (reference sequence). This clone was picked up a small number of times. Authors' analysis steps: Quantification of nucleated cells was approximated via reference gene primer amplification. Profiled with immunoSEQ multiplex PCR; TCRdb holds only in-frame clones, not every one. The V and J calls and the clone size are those of that table, but D and trimming were determined from the DNA. The data hold about 85,000 clones, with almost 85% observed a single time.

This chain connects TRBV5-5 to TRBJ2-3, with no clear D. The sequencing sample was made of peripheral blood. The receptor's source is an elderly woman with acute or convalescent COVID-19. The CDR3 reads CASSLARSEDTQYF. The CDR3 bases are TGTGCCAGCAGCTTGGCCCGCTCGGAGGATACGCAGTATTTT.